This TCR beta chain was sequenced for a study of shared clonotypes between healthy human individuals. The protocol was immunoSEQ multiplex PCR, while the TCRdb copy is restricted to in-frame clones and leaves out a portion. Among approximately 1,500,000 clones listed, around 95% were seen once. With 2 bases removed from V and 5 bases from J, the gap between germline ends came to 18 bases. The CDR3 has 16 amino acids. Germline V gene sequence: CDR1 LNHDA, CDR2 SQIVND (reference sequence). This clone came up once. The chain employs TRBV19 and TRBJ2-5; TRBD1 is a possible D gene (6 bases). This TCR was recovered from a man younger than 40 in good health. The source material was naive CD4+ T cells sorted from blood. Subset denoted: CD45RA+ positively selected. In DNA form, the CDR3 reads TGTGCCAGTAGTATAATAGGGGCAGGGGCAGATGAGACCCAGTACTTC. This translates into CASSIIGAGADETQYF.